These 8 T cell receptor beta chains came from one sample sequenced in a study of blood T cell repertoires in COVID-19. Sequenced by immunoSEQ multiplex PCR; TCRdb stores in-frame clones only, minus some. The sample has over 85,000 clones, roughly 92% seen once. Source material: peripheral blood. These receptors all stem from a woman between 50 and 59 years old with COVID-19, enrolled during active disease.

V and J are TRBV7-2 and TRBJ1-2; 8 bases are a match to TRBD1. CDR3 size: 14 residues. Losses at the gene ends were 1 base for V and 7 bases for J; bases not matched to a gene: 5. Germline V gene lookup returns CDR1 SGHTA and CDR2 FQGNSA. DNA of the CDR3: TGTGCCAGCAGCTTAGACCCGACAGGGGTTGGCTACACCTTC. It specifies CASSLDPTGVGYTF.

This CDR3 reads CASSLGARLGNTIYF. For the CDR3, the DNA is TGTGCCAGCAGCTTAGGAGCCCGCTTAGGAAACACCATATATTTT. The chain couples TRBV7-9 to TRBJ1-3; D not resolved. This CDR3 is 15 amino acids long. The germline gives CDR1 SEHNR, CDR2 FQNEAQ (reference sequence). The V end lost 1 base, the J end lost 4 bases, and 11 bases lay between the germline ends.

This clone was picked up one time. The chain is built from TRBV18 and TRBJ2-1; 9 bases match TRBD2. V shed 2 bases and J 7 bases; nucleotides not matched to a gene: 0. CDR3 length equals 13 residues. CDR1 is KGHSH, CDR2 LQKENI, per germline. CDR3 nucleotide sequence: TGTGCCAGCTCACCAGGACTAGCGAATGAGCAGTTCTTC. Its translation: CASSPGLANEQFF.

J is TRBJ1-6 and V is TRBV10-2; D remains unclear. V was trimmed by 8 bases and J by 6 bases, leaving 14 bases between them. Germline values: CDR1 WSHSY, CDR2 SAAADI. The CDR3 length is 14 residues. Here the CDR3 DNA reads TGCGCCAGCGTTGCTATCAATTTTAATTCACCCCTCCACTTT. Its protein product is CASVAINFNSPLHF.

The chain is built from TRBV2 and TRBJ1-5, with D uncertain. The CDR3 runs 16 residues. Germline V gives CDR1 SNHLY, CDR2 FYNNEI. V shed 6 bases and J shed 0 bases, with 15 bases lying between them. CDR3 loop: CASRAGLGNSNQPQHF. DNA for the CDR3: TGTGCCAGCAGGGCGGGGTTGGGGAATAGCAATCAGCCCCAGCATTTT.

This chain's CDR3 is CSVAGDSGKLFF. CDR3 sequence (DNA): TGCAGCGTTGCAGGGGATAGTGGAAAACTGTTTTTT. The J gene is TRBJ1-4, the V gene TRBV29-1, with a possible D match to TRBD1 (6 bases). The CDR3 loop spans 12 amino acids. Per the germline V gene, CDR1 is SQVTM and CDR2 is ANQGSEA. V was pared by 4 bases and J by 10 bases, with 13 bases between.

This clone was counted a few times. The rearrangement uses TRBV7-2 and TRBJ1-1; TRBD1 is a possible D gene (6 bases). With 5 bases removed from V and 0 bases from J, the gap between germline ends came to 13 bases. Germline V gene data show CDR1 as SGHTA and CDR2 as FQGNSA. This CDR3 spans 15 amino acids. Here the CDR3 DNA reads TGTGCCAGCAGCCGTGAAACAGGGCTGAACACTGAAGCTTTCTTT. Translation gives CASSRETGLNTEAFF.

The rearrangement links TRBV10-3 to TRBJ1-2, with TRBD1 matching 9 bases. Losses at the gene ends were 0 bases for V and 4 bases for J; bases not matched to a gene: 6. Germline lookup yields CDR1 ENHRY and CDR2 SYGVKD. The CDR3 covers 16 residues. Here the CDR3 reads CAISESGGTGSYGYTF. The CDR3, as DNA: TGTGCCATCAGTGAGTCGGGGGGGACAGGGAGCTATGGCTACACCTTC.